A single sample gave rise to the 22 T cell receptor beta chains below, sequenced in a study of T cells in Graves' hyperthyroidism and ophthalmopathy (dated by TCRdb to between 2019 and 2020). The method was multiplex PCR. The sample was run on an Illumina HiSeq 2000. TCR beta CDR3 regions were amplified from RNA transcripts. For the first round of RT-PCR on the TCR CDR3, the HTBI primer set was used together with the Qiagen OneStep RT-PCR kit. The public reads were reprocessed in TCRdb via fastp at Q25 and MiXCR, keeping in-frame beta chains. All rows with the same CDR3 protein become a single entry with the most common DNA and genes. The table for this sample lists roughly 570,000 distinct CDR3 sequences; 46% of them were counted only once. The ten largest clones add up to around 17% of the sample. The source material was peripheral blood or thyroid tissue (not recorded which). These receptors were obtained from an adult woman with Graves' disease, either hyperthyroidism or ophthalmopathy (not recorded which).

This clonotype has at least ten counts. This sequence joins TRBV2 and TRBJ2-7, with D uncertain. The V gene lost 6 bases and the J gene lost 6 bases, with 15 bases spanning the gap. Germline V gene data show CDR1 as SNHLY and CDR2 as FYNNEI. The CDR3 is 13 amino acids. CDR3 sequence reads: CASRPVMDSEQYF. CDR3 DNA: TGTGCCAGCAGACCCGTGATGGATTCCGAGCAGTACTTC.

Remarks on this clonotype: The junction departs from the called germline gene at one end, perhaps through a read error. This rearrangement joins TRBV7-2 to TRBJ2-6; D possibly corresponds to TRBD2 (5 bases). Germline CDR1 and CDR2: SGHTA and FQGNSA. The CDR3 sequence is 16 residues long. The CDR3 nucleotides read TGCGCCAGCAGCCAAGAGGCGGGTCCTGGGGCCAACGTCCTGACTTTC. This codes for CASSQEAGPGANVLTF.

This clonotype showed up many times. The chain is built from TRBV6-1 and TRBJ1-5; D is ambiguous. This CDR3 contains 11 residues. Germline CDR1 MNHNS, CDR2 SASEGT. Trimming took off 2 bases at V and 9 bases at J, with 5 bases between the two ends. CDR3 protein: CASSELRPQHF. The DNA for the CDR3 is TGTGCCAGCAGTGAACTACGGCCCCAGCATTTT.

The gene calls are TRBV12-3 or TRBV12-4 and TRBJ1-2; D is perhaps TRBD1 (6 bases). The CDR3 loop spans 14 amino acids. V lost 3 bases and J lost 4, with 12 bases in between. The chain's CDR3 is CASSLGRGGYGYTF. For the CDR3, the DNA is TGTGCCAGCAGTTTGGGCAGAGGGGGCTATGGCTACACCTTC.

There are many counts of this clonotype. The rearrangement links TRBV6-5 to TRBJ1-6, with D maybe TRBD1 (6 bases). Germline CDR1 MNHEY, CDR2 SVGAGI. Trimming removed 6 bases at V and 6 bases at J, with 18 bases between. The CDR3 loop spans 16 amino acids. The CDR3 nucleotides are TGTGCCAGCAGAATAAAGGTGTCAGGGGCTAATTCACCCCTCCACTTT. It codes for CASRIKVSGANSPLHF.

The chain employs TRBV7-9 and TRBJ1-5; D may be TRBD1 (6 bases). Germline V gene lookup returns CDR1 SEHNR and CDR2 FQNEAQ (reference sequence). The CDR3 consists of 14 residues. The CDR3, as DNA: TGTACCAACAGCCTCCAGGGGAGCAATCAGCCCCAGCATTTT. Protein: CTNSLQGSNQPQHF.

This chain joins TRBV10-3 and TRBJ1-2; D perhaps matches TRBD1 (6 bases). Germline loops: CDR1 ENHRY, CDR2 SYGVKD. The ends were cut back, 3 bases at V and 6 bases at J, with 23 bases in the middle. CDR3 length equals 17 residues. CDR3 DNA: TGTGCCATCAGTGAAGGGGGAACGAGGGCCCGTGTGGATGGCTACACCTTC. Its protein is CAISEGGTRARVDGYTF.

On this clonotype: Likely a read error: the CDR3 ends without its conserved phenylalanine or tryptophan. The chain is built from TRBV20-1 and TRBJ2-5, with a possible D match to TRBD1 (5 bases). This CDR3 is built from 15 residues. The germline gives CDR1 DFQATT, CDR2 SNEGSKA (reference sequence). V lost 6 bases and J lost 5, with 22 bases in between. The CDR3 DNA reads as TGCAGTGCCTCCGGGCAGGGCCGAATTGTGGAGACCCAGTACCTC. Residues: CSASGQGRIVETQYL.

In its sample, this clonotype was seen a few times. The CDR3 carries no conserved terminal phenylalanine or tryptophan, so it likely arises from a read error. The DNA is omitted, as the CDR3 cannot be located on it reliably, and the CDR3 follows TCRdb's listing. V gene TRBV10-3 combines with J gene TRBJ1-4; TRBD1 reflects the table's D call only, with no check against the DNA. The CDR3 is made up of 11 amino acids, end residues included. CDR1 ENHRY and CDR2 SYGVKD come from the germline V gene. The CDR3 region is CAISDGANPVN.

Regarding this clonotype: One base away lies a much larger clone, so this may be a sequencing read error. The rearrangement joins TRBV10-3 to TRBJ2-5; D remains ambiguous. Looked up from germline, CDR1 is ENHRY and CDR2 is SYGVKD. V lost 2 bases to trimming and J lost 1 base, with 8 bases between them. The CDR3 loop spans 14 amino acids. This CDR3 is CAISEERSQETQYF. The CDR3 nucleotides are TGTGCCATCAGTGAGGAGAGGAGCCAAGAGACCCAGTACTTC.

The chain has TRBV30 and TRBJ1-3; D is uncertain. Germline lookup yields CDR1 GTSNPN and CDR2 SVGIG (reference sequence). The CDR3 sequence is 15 residues long. Trimming took off 2 bases at V and 0 bases at J, with 11 bases between the two ends. CDR3 nucleotides: TGTGCCTGGAGTCGTGACGTTAACTCTGGAAACACCATATATTTT. Protein product: CAWSRDVNSGNTIYF.

Concerning this clonotype itself: Being one base from a much bigger clone, this may be a read error. This rearrangement joins TRBV6-5 to TRBJ2-5; 11 bases are shared with TRBD2. This CDR3 region has 16 residues. Germline loops: CDR1 MNHEY, CDR2 SVGAGI. V trimming: 8 bases; J trimming: 3 bases; junction bases outside the gene matches: 11. Here the CDR3 DNA reads TGTGCCAGCGGTTTAGGGGCACTAGCGGGAGAAGAGACCCAGTACTTC. Amino acid sequence: CASGLGALAGEETQYF.

This clonotype appeared many times. This chain uses TRBV5-1 with TRBJ2-7; tentative D call: TRBD2 (5 bases). The CDR3 consists of 14 residues. Germline CDR1 and CDR2: SGHRS and YFSETQ. Trimming cost V 1 base and J 1 base, with 9 bases left between them. In DNA, the CDR3 is TGCGCCAGCAGCTTGTCCGGGGATTCCTACGAGCAGTACTTC. Translation: CASSLSGDSYEQYF.

This chain links TRBV3-1 with TRBJ1-3; D may be TRBD1 (5 bases). Germline CDR1 reads LGHDT; CDR2 reads YNNKEL (reference sequence). V was shortened by 4 bases and J by 5 bases, with 12 bases between the two germline ends. The CDR3 is made up of 14 amino acids. CDR3: CASSRGEVRNTIYF. DNA of the CDR3: TGTGCCAGCAGCCGAGGGGAGGTTAGAAACACCATATATTTT.

Ten or more counts support this clonotype. V usage is TRBV10-3 and J usage is TRBJ1-4; D not certain. This CDR3 has 13 amino acids. The V end lost 6 bases, the J end lost 0 bases, and 5 bases lay between the germline ends. Germline CDR1 reads ENHRY; CDR2 reads SYGVKD. CDR3 region: CAIRAPTNEKLFF. DNA of the CDR3: TGTGCCATCAGGGCTCCAACTAATGAAAAACTGTTTTTT.

This chain joins TRBV7-9 and TRBJ2-7; D unclear. Trimming pared 3 bases from V and 2 bases from J, leaving 11 bases between. Germline values: CDR1 SEHNR, CDR2 FQNEAQ (reference sequence). The CDR3 runs to 14 residues. The CDR3: CASSLASAAYEQYF. DNA of the CDR3: TGTGCCAGCAGCTTGGCCTCAGCTGCCTACGAGCAGTACTTC.

This clonotype was observed once. This chain joins TRBV29-1 and TRBJ2-7; 8 nucleotides line up with TRBD2. CDR3 length: 12 amino acids. Germline values: CDR1 SQVTM, CDR2 ANQGSEA. The CDR3 is CSKGTSSYEQYF. The CDR3 DNA follows: TGCAGTAAGGGGACTAGTTCGTACGAGCAGTACTTC.

The table lists this clonotype with many counts. V gene TRBV6-5 combines with J gene TRBJ2-7; no clear D gene. Trimming shortened V by 6 bases and J by 4 bases, and 7 bases separated the two germline ends. The CDR3 consists of 11 residues. Germline V CDR1 and CDR2: MNHEY, SVGAGI. CDR3 residues: CASRSHYEQYF. In DNA, the CDR3 is TGTGCCAGCAGAAGCCATTACGAGCAGTACTTC.

The table lists this clonotype with a few counts. The chain recombines TRBV6-6 with TRBJ2-5, with D unresolved. V shed 0 bases and J shed 5 bases, with 13 bases lying between them. This CDR3 comprises 15 residues. Germline V gene sequence: CDR1 MNHNY, CDR2 SVGAGI (reference sequence). The CDR3 DNA is TGTGCCAGCAGTTACTCGATAAAGAGTTTTGAGACCCAGTACTTC. This encodes CASSYSIKSFETQYF.

This sequence joins TRBV30 and TRBJ1-5, with D unclear. Germline V gene data show CDR1 as GTSNPN and CDR2 as SVGIG (reference sequence). V lost 0 bases to trimming and J lost 4 bases, with 13 bases between them. The CDR3 consists of 15 residues. CDR3 nucleotide sequence: TGTGCCTGGAGTGTACCGACCGTTGATAATCAGCCCCAGCATTTT. It encodes CAWSVPTVDNQPQHF.

This clonotype was detected ten times or more. CDR3 nucleotide sequence: TGCGCCAGCAGCCAAGTAGTCCGGGTCACTGGCTACACCTTC. Protein: CASSQVVRVTGYTF. This chain connects TRBV4-1 to TRBJ1-2; D gene unclear. CDR3 length: 14 amino acids. V lost 1 base, J lost 7 bases, and 13 bases lay in between. Germline V gene sequence: CDR1 MGHRA, CDR2 YSYEKL.

This clonotype was recorded at least ten times. The CDR3 sequence: CASSPRAAHYEQYF. CDR3 DNA: TGTGCCAGCAGCCCCCGTGCAGCACACTACGAGCAGTACTTC. The rearrangement uses TRBV7-2 and TRBJ2-7; D uncertain. The CDR3 spans 14 residues. CDR1 and CDR2 (germline): SGHTA, FQGNSA. Trimming took off 5 bases at V and 3 bases at J, with 14 bases between the two ends.